This T cell receptor (beta chain) was captured by sequencing in a study of cytomegalovirus exposure and HLA in healthy donors. Overall study findings and caveats: With DRB1 most and HLA-C fewest, TCR association rates differed between HLA loci in a later analysis.

The PCR employed 60 Vbeta primers together with 13 Jbeta primers. The assay was immunoSEQ multiplex PCR, and TCRdb's table has in-frame clones only and misses some. The sample table sets out 80,000 to 100,000 clones. Trimming removed 1 base from V and 6 bases from J, with 10 bases in between. This CDR3 contains 13 residues. Germline CDR1 is SNHLY and CDR2 is FYNNEI. A remark on this clone: The target antigen is unknown.

The chain uses TRBV2 and TRBJ2-7; TRBD2 is a possible D gene (5 bases). Sample: PBMCs. This clonotype was sampled from a woman aged 25 to 39 in good health and CMV-seronegative. This CDR3 reads CASSEERGTEQYF. The CDR3 DNA is TGTGCCAGCAGTGAAGAACGGGGAACCGAGCAGTACTTC.